Presented here are 13 T cell receptor beta chains from one specimen sequenced in a study of T cells after yellow fever vaccination. TCRdb redid the calling of the 5' RACE reads with MiXCR, one entry per CDR3 protein. Of roughly 250,000 distinct CDR3 sequences listed, 10% to 15% are singletons. The material sequenced was CD4+ T cells sorted from PBMCs, taken 45 days after the yellow fever booster vaccination. The receptors come from a man aged 25 to 40 who received the YFV17D yellow fever vaccine.

This clonotype was observed a handful of times. The chain uses TRBV27 and TRBJ2-7, with TRBD1 as a possible D gene (5 bases). CDR3 size: 12 residues. Germline V gene data show CDR1 as MNHEY and CDR2 as SMNVEV (reference sequence). The germline V and J ends were trimmed by 4 bases and 8 bases, with 12 bases remaining between them. The CDR3: CASSSQGIKQYF. Here the CDR3 DNA reads TGTGCCAGCAGTTCCCAGGGAATCAAGCAGTACTTC.

This clonotype was counted between two and nine times. The junction differs from germline at one of its ends, possibly a read error. The chain links TRBV4-1 to TRBJ2-2; a possible D gene is TRBD2 (6 bases). CDR1 and CDR2 from the germline V gene are MGHRA and YSYEKL. The CDR3 sequence is 15 residues long. The CDR3 nucleotides read TGCGCCAGCAGCCAAGATTTCCTTACCGACGGGGGGCTGTTTTTT. As protein: CASSQDFLTDGGLFF.

The chain joins TRBV10-3 to TRBJ2-2, with D possibly TRBD2 on 7 matching bases. Trimming cost V 7 bases and J 1 base, with 10 bases left between them. Germline CDR1 is ENHRY and CDR2 is SYGVKD. The CDR3 extends over 14 amino acids. This CDR3 reads CAITGGRNTGELFF. The CDR3 DNA reads TGTGCCATCACGGGGGGCCGGAACACCGGGGAGCTGTTTTTT.

This chain joins TRBV2 and TRBJ2-1; TRBD1 is a possible D gene (6 bases). V was pared by 4 bases and J by 8 bases, with 12 bases between. The CDR3 covers 13 residues. Germline values: CDR1 SNHLY, CDR2 FYNNEI. In DNA, the CDR3 is TGTGCCAGCAGTGGCACTAGGGGGTATGAGCAGTTCTTC. Translation: CASSGTRGYEQFF.

This clonotype was found a few times. The V gene is TRBV7-8, the J gene TRBJ1-2; unclear D gene. The V gene's germline CDR1 is SGHVS and CDR2 FQNEAQ. Trimming cost V 1 base and J 4 bases, with 7 bases left between them. This CDR3 is 13 amino acids long. In nucleotides, the CDR3 is TGTGCCAGCAGCTTAGGTCCAGCCTATGGCTACACCTTC. It codes for CASSLGPAYGYTF.

This clonotype came up a few times. The chain couples TRBV6-1 to TRBJ2-7; TRBD1 matches at 7 bases. V lost 6 bases to trimming and J lost 0 bases; unmatched junction nucleotides: 5. The CDR3 is 14 amino acids. Germline V gene sequence: CDR1 MNHNS, CDR2 SASEGT. CDR3 nucleotides: TGTGCCAGCAGGATCCGACAGGGCTCCTACGAGCAGTACTTC. It specifies CASRIRQGSYEQYF.

The V and J genes are TRBV7-8 and TRBJ1-1; possible D gene TRBD1, 5 bases. Germline lookup yields CDR1 SGHVS and CDR2 FQNEAQ. Trimming left V 2 bases short and J 11 bases short, with 21 bases between. This CDR3 has 15 residues. CDR3 residues: CASSLSLKDQGRAFF. DNA of the CDR3: TGTGCCAGCAGCTTATCATTAAAGGATCAGGGACGCGCTTTCTTT. The whole variable domain, filled in from reference TRBV7-8 and TRBJ1-1, reads GAGVSQSPRYKVAKRGQDVALRCDPISGHVSLFWYQQALGQGPEFLTYFQNEAQLDKSGLPSDRFFAERPEGSVSTLKIQRTQQEDSAVYLCASSLSLKDQGRAFFGQGTRLTVV.

The J gene is TRBJ1-3, the V gene TRBV5-5; the D is unclear. CDR3 size: 14 residues. The ends were cut back, 7 bases at V and 4 bases at J, with 15 bases in the middle. Looked up from germline, CDR1 is SGHKS and CDR2 is YYEKEE (reference sequence). The CDR3: CASGPAGSGNTIYF. The CDR3, as DNA: TGTGCCAGCGGGCCCGCAGGTTCCGGAAACACCATATATTTT. The variable domain in full, completed from reference TRBV5-5 and TRBJ1-3, reads DAGVTQSPTHLIKTRGQQVTLRCSPISGHKSVSWYQQVLGQGPQFIFQYYEKEERGRGNFPDRFSARQFPNYSSELNVNALLLGDSALYLCASGPAGSGNTIYFGEGSWLTVV.

This clonotype was seen a few times. The rearrangement uses TRBV20-1 and TRBJ2-1; maybe TRBD2 (6 bases). Deletions cut 7 bases from V and 5 bases from J, with 18 bases between. The CDR3 consists of 14 residues. Germline V gene lookup returns CDR1 DFQATT and CDR2 SNEGSKA (reference sequence). CDR3 coding DNA: TGCAGTGGATCCAACGGCGGGAATGACAATGAGCAGTTCTTC. This codes for CSGSNGGNDNEQFF.

The chain recombines TRBV5-1 with TRBJ2-2; D is possibly TRBD1 or TRBD2 (6 bases each). The CDR3 consists of 16 residues. V was shortened by 4 bases and J by 0 bases, with 13 bases between the two germline ends. CDR1 SGHRS and CDR2 YFSETQ come from the germline V gene. The CDR3 nucleotides are TGCGCCAGCAGCAATCCCGGGGGCTCGAACACCGGGGAGCTGTTTTTT. Residues: CASSNPGGSNTGELFF. Full variable domain (missing parts from reference TRBV5-1 and TRBJ2-2): KAGVTQTPRYLIKTRGQQVTLSCSPISGHRSVSWYQQTPGQGLQFLFEYFSETQRNKGNFPGRFSGRQFSNSRSEMNVSTLELGDSALYLCASSNPGGSNTGELFFGEGSRLTVL.

V and J are TRBV6-5 and TRBJ2-1; 9 nucleotides line up with TRBD1. Germline loops: CDR1 MNHEY, CDR2 SVGAGI. The trim removed 4 bases at V and 9 bases at J, leaving 13 bases unmatched. The CDR3 has 16 residues. This CDR3 reads CASSFRPGQGSGEQFF. In DNA, the CDR3 is TGTGCCAGCAGTTTTCGTCCGGGACAGGGATCGGGTGAGCAGTTCTTC.

The chain combines TRBV10-3 with TRBJ2-5; 14 bases are shared with TRBD2. Trimming at V came to 6 bases and at J to 3 bases, leaving 6 bases not matched to a gene. The CDR3 is made up of 16 amino acids. Germline V CDR1 and CDR2: ENHRY, SYGVKD. In DNA form, the CDR3 reads TGTGCCATCAGGGATCGACTAGCGGGAGGGAAAGAGACCCAGTACTTC. Encoded protein: CAIRDRLAGGKETQYF.

In this sample, this clonotype turned up many times. J is TRBJ1-1 and V is TRBV18; D might be TRBD1 (5 bases). Germline V gene sequence: CDR1 KGHSH, CDR2 LQKENI. Trimming left V 3 bases short and J 0 bases short, with 8 bases between. This CDR3 has 14 residues. CDR3 nucleotides: TGTGCCAGCTCACCGCAGGGCATGAACACTGAAGCTTTCTTT. Protein sequence: CASSPQGMNTEAFF.